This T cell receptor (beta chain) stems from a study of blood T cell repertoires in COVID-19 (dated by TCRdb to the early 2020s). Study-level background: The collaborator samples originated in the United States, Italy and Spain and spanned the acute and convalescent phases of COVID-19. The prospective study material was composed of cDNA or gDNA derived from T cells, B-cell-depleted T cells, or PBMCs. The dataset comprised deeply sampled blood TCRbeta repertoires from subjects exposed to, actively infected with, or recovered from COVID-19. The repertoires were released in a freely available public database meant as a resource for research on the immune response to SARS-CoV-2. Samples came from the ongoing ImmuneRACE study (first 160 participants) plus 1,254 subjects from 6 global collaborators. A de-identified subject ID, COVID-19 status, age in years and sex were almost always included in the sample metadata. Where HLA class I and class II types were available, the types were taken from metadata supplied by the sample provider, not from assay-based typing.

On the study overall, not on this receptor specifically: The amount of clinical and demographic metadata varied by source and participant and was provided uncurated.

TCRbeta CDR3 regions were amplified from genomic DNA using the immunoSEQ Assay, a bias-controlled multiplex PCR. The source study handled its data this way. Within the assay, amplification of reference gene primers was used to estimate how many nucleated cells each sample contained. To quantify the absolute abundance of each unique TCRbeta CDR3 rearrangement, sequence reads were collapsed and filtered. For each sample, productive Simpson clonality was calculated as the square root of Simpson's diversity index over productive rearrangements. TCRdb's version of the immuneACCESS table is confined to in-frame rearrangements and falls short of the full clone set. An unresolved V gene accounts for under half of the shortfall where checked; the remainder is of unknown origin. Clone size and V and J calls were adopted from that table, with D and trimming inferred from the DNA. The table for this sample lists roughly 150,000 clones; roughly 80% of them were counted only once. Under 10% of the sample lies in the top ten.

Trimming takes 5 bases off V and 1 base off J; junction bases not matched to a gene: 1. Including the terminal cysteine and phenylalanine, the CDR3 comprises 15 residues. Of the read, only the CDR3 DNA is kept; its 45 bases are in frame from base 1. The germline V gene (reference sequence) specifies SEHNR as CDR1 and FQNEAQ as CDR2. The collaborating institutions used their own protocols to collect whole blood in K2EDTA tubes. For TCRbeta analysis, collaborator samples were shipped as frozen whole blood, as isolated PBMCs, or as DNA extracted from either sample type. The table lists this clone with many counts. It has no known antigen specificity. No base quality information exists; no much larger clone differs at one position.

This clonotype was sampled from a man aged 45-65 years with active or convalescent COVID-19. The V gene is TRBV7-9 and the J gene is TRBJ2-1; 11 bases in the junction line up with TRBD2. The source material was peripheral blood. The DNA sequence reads TGTGCCAGCAGCCCTAGCGGGAGGTCCTACAATGAGCAGTTCTTC. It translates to CASSPSGRSYNEQFF. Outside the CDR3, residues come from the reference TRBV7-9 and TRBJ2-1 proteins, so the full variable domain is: DTGVSQNPRHKITKRGQNVTFRCDPISEHNRLYWYRQTLGQGPEFLTYFQNEAQLEKSRLLSDRFSAERPKGSFSTLEIQRTEQGDSAMYLCASSPSGRSYNEQFFGPGTRLTVL.